The 2 T cell receptor beta chains below come from one sample, sequenced in a study of T cell repertoires in Merkel cell carcinoma. The table came from immunoSEQ multiplex PCR; TCRdb's copy has only in-frame clones and leaves some out. Seen here are about 14,000 clones, roughly 71% observed once, and the top ten hold over 15%. Specimen: tumor tissue. Every receptor here comes from an adult with Merkel cell carcinoma.

V and J are TRBV10-3 and TRBJ1-1; 8 nucleotides align to TRBD1. Germline V CDR1 and CDR2: ENHRY, SYGVKD. Trimming at V came to 8 bases and at J to 3 bases, leaving 8 bases not matched to a gene. CDR3 length: 14 residues. CDR3 in amino acids: CAISQGASDTEAFF. As DNA, the CDR3 is TGTGCCATCTCTCAGGGGGCGTCGGACACTGAAGCTTTCTTT.

V gene TRBV6-5 combines with J gene TRBJ2-7; D may correspond to TRBD1 or TRBD2 (5 bases each). The CDR3 extends over 14 amino acids. The V end was cut by 0 bases, the J end by 5 bases, with 11 bases between. Germline V gene sequence: CDR1 MNHEY, CDR2 SVGAGI. This chain's CDR3 is CASSYSGRENEQYF. The CDR3 region has the DNA TGTGCCAGCAGTTACTCTGGCAGGGAGAACGAGCAGTACTTC.